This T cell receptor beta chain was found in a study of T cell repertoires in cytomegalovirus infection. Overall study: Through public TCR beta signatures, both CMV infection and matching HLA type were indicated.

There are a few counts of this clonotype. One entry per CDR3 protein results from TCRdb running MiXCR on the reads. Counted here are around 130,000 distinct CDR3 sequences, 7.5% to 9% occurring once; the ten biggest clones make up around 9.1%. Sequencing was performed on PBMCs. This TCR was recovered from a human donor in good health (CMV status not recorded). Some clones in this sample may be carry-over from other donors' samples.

This CDR3 reads CASSIDSGQRPDTQYF. CDR3 DNA: TGTGCCAGTAGTATAGATTCTGGGCAGAGACCAGATACGCAGTATTTT. The V gene is TRBV19, the J gene TRBJ2-3; no clear D gene. Trimming removed 0 bases from V and 4 bases from J, with 14 bases in between. The CDR3 loop spans 16 amino acids. Per the germline V gene, CDR1 is LNHDA and CDR2 is SQIVND (reference sequence).